This is a list of T cell receptor beta chains from one sample in a study of human T cells and chemical hapten exposure. TCRdb redid the calling of the RACE reads with MiXCR, one entry per CDR3 protein. The repertoire holds roughly 24,000 distinct CDR3 sequences, with approximately 9% as singletons. Sequencing was performed on whole blood, taken in connection with sensitization to the hapten diphenylcyclopropenone (DPC). These receptors came from a man under 40 with alopecia areata. Some clones in this sample may be carry-over from other donors' samples. CDR3s include the opening cysteine and the closing phenylalanine or tryptophan. A D gene is named only where the DNA matches it firmly. Size is stated for part of the rows, as once, few or many counts, or as a class when the clone is expanded.

CDR3 length: 14
J gene: TRBJ1-1
clone size: -
V gene: TRBV6-2/TRBV6-3
D gene: TRBD1
CDR3 DNA: TGTGTCAGCAGTGGACAGGGGTTAAACACTGAAGCTTTCTTT
CDR3 protein: CVSSGQGLNTEAFF

CDR3 length: 11
J gene: TRBJ1-1
clone size: -
V gene: TRBV29-1
D gene: -
CDR3 DNA: TGCAGCGGTCAGGGGAACACTGAAGCTTTCTTT
CDR3 protein: CSGQGNTEAFF

CDR3 length: 12
J gene: TRBJ2-3
clone size: -
V gene: TRBV5-1
D gene: -
CDR3 DNA: TGCGCCAGCAGCTCGGGGTCAGATACGCAGTATTTT
CDR3 protein: CASSSGSDTQYF

CDR3 length: 16
J gene: TRBJ2-1
clone size: -
V gene: TRBV19
D gene: -
CDR3 DNA: TGTGCCAGTAGTATAGATAATGGCGGGTCCTACAATGAGCAGTTCTTC
CDR3 protein: CASSIDNGGSYNEQFF

CDR3 length: 16
J gene: TRBJ2-1
clone size: few
V gene: TRBV5-6
D gene: TRBD2
CDR3 DNA: TGTGCCAGCAGCAAAAAAGCGGGATCTATAAACAATGAGCAGTTCTTC
CDR3 protein: CASSKKAGSINNEQFF

CDR3 length: 17
J gene: TRBJ2-1
clone size: many
V gene: TRBV5-1
D gene: TRBD2
CDR3 DNA: TGCGCCAGCAGCGATGGACTAGCGGGAGGGTTCTACAATGAGCAGTTCTTC
CDR3 protein: CASSDGLAGGFYNEQFF

CDR3 length: 14
J gene: TRBJ1-1
clone size: -
V gene: TRBV5-6
D gene: TRBD1
CDR3 DNA: TGTGCCAGCCGAAGGACAGGGGGCGACACTGAAGCTTTCTTT
CDR3 protein: CASRRTGGDTEAFF

CDR3 length: 15
J gene: TRBJ1-5
clone size: medium-sized
V gene: TRBV6-6
D gene: -
CDR3 DNA: TGTGCCAGCAGCAAAGGACTAGTGGGGAATCAGCCCCAGCATTTT
CDR3 protein: CASSKGLVGNQPQHF

CDR3 length: 13
J gene: TRBJ1-6
clone size: many
V gene: TRBV6-5
D gene: TRBD1
CDR3 DNA: TGTGCCAGCAGTCCAACAGGGGCCGGAACCCTCCACTTT
CDR3 protein: CASSPTGAGTLHF

CDR3 length: 12
J gene: TRBJ2-2
clone size: -
V gene: TRBV7-8
D gene: -
CDR3 DNA: TGTGCCAGCAGCAGGGTGACTGGGGAGCTGTTTTTT
CDR3 protein: CASSRVTGELFF

CDR3 length: 13
J gene: TRBJ2-5
clone size: many
V gene: TRBV6-2/TRBV6-3
D gene: -
CDR3 DNA: TGTGCCAGCAGCGGGGGACAGCAAGAGACCCAGTACTTC
CDR3 protein: CASSGGQQETQYF

CDR3 length: 16
J gene: TRBJ2-1
clone size: few
V gene: TRBV29-1
D gene: TRBD2
CDR3 DNA: TGCAGCGTTTTGACCCACTCCCGGGGGGCCTACAATGAGCAGTTCTTC
CDR3 protein: CSVLTHSRGAYNEQFF

CDR3 length: 15
J gene: TRBJ1-1
clone size: many
V gene: TRBV6-2/TRBV6-3
D gene: TRBD1
CDR3 DNA: TGTGCCAGCAGGCGGGACAGGGGCCACGGCACTGAAGCTTTCTTT
CDR3 protein: CASRRDRGHGTEAFF

CDR3 length: 13
J gene: TRBJ2-5
clone size: many
V gene: TRBV18
D gene: -
CDR3 DNA: TGTGCCAGCTCACTTAGGGAGCAAGAGACCCAGTACTTC
CDR3 protein: CASSLREQETQYF

CDR3 length: 14
J gene: TRBJ1-1
clone size: -
V gene: TRBV29-1
D gene: -
CDR3 DNA: TGCAGCGCTAAAACATCGGGACAGAACACTGAAGCTTTCTTT
CDR3 protein: CSAKTSGQNTEAFF

CDR3 length: 14
J gene: TRBJ1-5
clone size: many
V gene: TRBV29-1
D gene: TRBD1
CDR3 DNA: TGCAGCGTCAGAACAGGGGGTCTCGATCAGCCCCAGCATTTT
CDR3 protein: CSVRTGGLDQPQHF

CDR3 length: 13
J gene: TRBJ2-3
clone size: many
V gene: TRBV24-1
D gene: TRBD1
CDR3 DNA: TGTGCCACTGGACAGGGGAGCACAGATACGCAGTATTTT
CDR3 protein: CATGQGSTDTQYF

CDR3 length: 15
J gene: TRBJ2-1
clone size: many
V gene: TRBV11-2
D gene: -
CDR3 DNA: TGTGCCAGCAGCGCCATGATCAAGGTTAACAATGAGCAGTTCTTC
CDR3 protein: CASSAMIKVNNEQFF

CDR3 length: 14
J gene: TRBJ2-1
clone size: many
V gene: TRBV11-2
D gene: -
CDR3 DNA: TGTGCCAGCAGCTCAGGCGGGATTGTCAATGAGCAGTTCTTC
CDR3 protein: CASSSGGIVNEQFF

CDR3 length: 15
J gene: TRBJ2-7
clone size: many
V gene: TRBV6-6
D gene: -
CDR3 DNA: TGTGCCAGCAGTTACTCCACAATTAGCCCCTACGAGCAGTACTTC
CDR3 protein: CASSYSTISPYEQYF

CDR3 length: 14
J gene: TRBJ2-1
clone size: many
V gene: TRBV11-2
D gene: -
CDR3 DNA: TGTGCCAGCAGCTTAGTGGGAGTCTCCAATGAGCAGTTCTTC
CDR3 protein: CASSLVGVSNEQFF

CDR3 length: 15
J gene: TRBJ2-6
clone size: many
V gene: TRBV5-4
D gene: -
CDR3 DNA: TGTGCCAGCAGCTTGGCGGGTTCCGGGGCCAACGTCCTGACTTTC
CDR3 protein: CASSLAGSGANVLTF

CDR3 length: 13
J gene: TRBJ1-2
clone size: few
V gene: TRBV29-1
D gene: TRBD1
CDR3 DNA: TGCAGCGTTGCGGGACAGATGAACTATGGCTACACCTTC
CDR3 protein: CSVAGQMNYGYTF

CDR3 length: 14
J gene: TRBJ2-3
clone size: few
V gene: TRBV29-1
D gene: TRBD2
CDR3 DNA: TGCAGCGTTGATAGCGGGACAAGCACAGATACGCAGTATTTT
CDR3 protein: CSVDSGTSTDTQYF

CDR3 length: 15
J gene: TRBJ1-1
clone size: many
V gene: TRBV7-9
D gene: -
CDR3 DNA: TGTGCCAGCAGCTTAGCGGTTCCAGGGATCACTGAAGCTTTCTTT
CDR3 protein: CASSLAVPGITEAFF

CDR3 length: 17
J gene: TRBJ2-3
clone size: -
V gene: TRBV20-1
D gene: TRBD2
CDR3 DNA: TGCAGTGCTAACATGCCCGTGCTAGCGGGTGTCACAGATACGCAGTATTTT
CDR3 protein: CSANMPVLAGVTDTQYF

CDR3 length: 16
J gene: TRBJ2-1
clone size: -
V gene: TRBV11-3
D gene: TRBD1
CDR3 DNA: TGTGCCAGCAGCTTGGGACAGGGGACCATCTACAATGAGCAGTTCTTC
CDR3 protein: CASSLGQGTIYNEQFF